This T cell receptor beta chain is from a study of T cell repertoires in cytomegalovirus infection. Germline assignment: CDR1 SGHTA and CDR2 FQGNSA. V was clipped by 5 bases and J by 3 bases; unmatched bases: 13. This CDR3 comprises 18 residues. A single record per CDR3 protein comes from TCRdb applying MiXCR to the reads. The sample consists of 110,000 to 150,000 distinct CDR3 sequences, 32% of them appearing once. This clonotype was seen a handful of times. Antigen unknown. This material consisted of CD8+ T cells from cultured PBMCs, taken from culture after CMV antigen stimulation. The V and J genes are TRBV7-2 and TRBJ2-3; 11 nucleotides line up with TRBD2. The source of this sequence is a human donor in good health (CMV status not recorded). Some clones in this sample may be carry-over from other donors' samples. CDR3 protein: CASSPLAGGPAVTDTQYF. The CDR3 DNA reads as TGTGCCAGCAGCCCTTTAGCGGGGGGGCCGGCCGTAACAGATACGCAGTATTTT.